This T cell receptor beta chain was recovered during a study of OX40 agonist ivuxolimab in advanced cancers. Study-level findings and limits: There was clonal expansion of CD4+ and CD8+ blood T cells by week 6 at 0.1 to 3.0 mg/kg.

This clone occurred a few times. Its target is unknown. Profiling relied on immunoSEQ multiplex PCR, and the TCRdb table lists in-frame clones only, not all of them. The data hold around 50,000 clones, with approximately 85% observed a single time. Autoimmune disease history or systemic immunosuppression was exclusionary. This CDR3 is 16 amino acids long. V dropped 0 bases and J dropped 0 bases, with 12 bases sitting between them. CDR1 is GTSNPN, CDR2 SVGIG, per germline (reference sequence). This sequence was found in an adult with an advanced solid tumor such as melanoma, head and neck, liver or kidney cancer. The sequenced sample was CD4+ or CD8+ T cells sorted from blood, obtained in a trial of the OX40 agonist ivuxolimab. This chain joins TRBV30 and TRBJ2-1; a weak D match, TRBD2 (5 bases). This CDR3 reads CAWSVRGLSSYNEQFF. The CDR3 DNA follows: TGTGCCTGGAGTGTACGGGGATTAAGCTCCTACAATGAGCAGTTCTTC.